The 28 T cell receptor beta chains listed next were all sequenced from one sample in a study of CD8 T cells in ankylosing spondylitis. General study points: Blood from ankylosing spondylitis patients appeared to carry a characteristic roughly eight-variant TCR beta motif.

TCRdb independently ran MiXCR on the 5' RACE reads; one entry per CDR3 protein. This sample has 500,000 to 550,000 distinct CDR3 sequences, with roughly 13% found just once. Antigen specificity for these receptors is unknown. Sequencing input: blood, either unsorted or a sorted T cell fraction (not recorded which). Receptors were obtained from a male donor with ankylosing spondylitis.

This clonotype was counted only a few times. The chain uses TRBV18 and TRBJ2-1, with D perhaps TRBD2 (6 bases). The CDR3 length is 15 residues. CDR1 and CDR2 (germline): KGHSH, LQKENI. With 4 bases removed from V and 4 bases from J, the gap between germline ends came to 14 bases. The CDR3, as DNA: TGTGCCAGCTCACTAGAAGGGACTTTTTACAATGAGCAGTTCTTC. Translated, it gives CASSLEGTFYNEQFF. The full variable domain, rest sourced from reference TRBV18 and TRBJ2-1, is NAGVMQNPRHLVRRRGQEARLRCSPMKGHSHVYWYRQLPEEGLKFMVYLQKENIIDESGMPKERFSAEFPKEGPSILRIQQVVRGDSAAYFCASSLEGTFYNEQFFGPGTRLTVL.

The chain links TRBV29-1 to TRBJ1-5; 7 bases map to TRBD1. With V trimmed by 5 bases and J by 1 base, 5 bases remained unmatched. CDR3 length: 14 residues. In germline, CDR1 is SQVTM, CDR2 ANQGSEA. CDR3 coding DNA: TGCAGCGTTCTACCGACAGGGAGCAATCAGCCCCAGCATTTT. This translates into CSVLPTGSNQPQHF.

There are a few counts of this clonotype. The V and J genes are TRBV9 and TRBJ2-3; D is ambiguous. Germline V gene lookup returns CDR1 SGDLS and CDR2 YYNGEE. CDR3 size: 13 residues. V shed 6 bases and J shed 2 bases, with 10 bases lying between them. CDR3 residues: CASTRSYTDTQYF. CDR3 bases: TGTGCCAGCACCCGGAGCTACACAGATACGCAGTATTTT. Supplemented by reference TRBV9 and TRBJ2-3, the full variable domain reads DSGVTQTPKHLITATGQRVTLRCSPRSGDLSVYWYQQSLDQGLQFLIQYYNGEERAKGNILERFSAQQFPDLHSELNLSSLELGDSALYFCASTRSYTDTQYFGPGTRLTVL.

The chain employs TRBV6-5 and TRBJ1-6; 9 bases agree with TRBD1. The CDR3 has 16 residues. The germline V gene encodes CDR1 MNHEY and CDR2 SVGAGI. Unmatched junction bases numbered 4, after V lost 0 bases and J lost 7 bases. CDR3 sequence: CASSYSRQGENSPLHF. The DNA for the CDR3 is TGTGCCAGCAGTTACTCGCGACAGGGGGAAAATTCACCCCTCCACTTT.

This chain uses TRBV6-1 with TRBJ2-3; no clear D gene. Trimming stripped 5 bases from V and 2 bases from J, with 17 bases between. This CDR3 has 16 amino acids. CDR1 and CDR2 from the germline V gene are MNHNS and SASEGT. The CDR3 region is CASSPYRADHTDTQYF. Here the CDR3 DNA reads TGTGCCAGCAGTCCCTACCGGGCGGACCACACAGATACGCAGTATTTT.

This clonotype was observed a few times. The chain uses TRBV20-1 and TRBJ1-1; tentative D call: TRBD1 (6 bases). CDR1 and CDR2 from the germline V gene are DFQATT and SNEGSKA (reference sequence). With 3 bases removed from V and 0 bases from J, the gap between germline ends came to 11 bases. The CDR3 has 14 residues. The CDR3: CSASQGDMNTEAFF. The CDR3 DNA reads TGCAGTGCTAGCCAAGGGGACATGAACACTGAAGCTTTCTTT.

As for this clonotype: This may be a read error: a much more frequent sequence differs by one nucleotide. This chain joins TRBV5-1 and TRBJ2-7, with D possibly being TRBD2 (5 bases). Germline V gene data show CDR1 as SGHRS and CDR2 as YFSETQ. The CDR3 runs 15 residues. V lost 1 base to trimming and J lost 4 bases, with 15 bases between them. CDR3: CASSLRGRAPYEQYF. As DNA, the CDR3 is TGCGCCAGCAGCTTGCGGGGTCGAGCCCCTTACGAGCAGTACTTC. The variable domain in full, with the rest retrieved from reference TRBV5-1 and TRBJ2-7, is KAGVTQTPRYLIKTRGQQVTLSCSPISGHRSVSWYQQTPGQGLQFLFEYFSETQRNKGNFPGRFSGRQFSNSRSEMNVSTLELGDSALYLCASSLRGRAPYEQYFGPGTRLTVT.

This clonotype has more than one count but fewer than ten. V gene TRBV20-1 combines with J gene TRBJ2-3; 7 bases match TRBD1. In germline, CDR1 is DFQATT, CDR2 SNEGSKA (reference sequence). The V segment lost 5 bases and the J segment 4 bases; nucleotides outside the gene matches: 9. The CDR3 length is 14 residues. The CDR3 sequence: CSAHDRARADTQYF. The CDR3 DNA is TGCAGTGCTCATGACAGGGCCAGGGCAGATACGCAGTATTTT.

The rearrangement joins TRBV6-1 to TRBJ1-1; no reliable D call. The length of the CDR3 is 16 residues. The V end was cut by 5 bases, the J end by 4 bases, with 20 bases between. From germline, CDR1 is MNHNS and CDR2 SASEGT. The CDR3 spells CASSRHTMGAATEAFF. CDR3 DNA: TGTGCCAGCAGTCGACATACAATGGGCGCAGCCACTGAAGCTTTCTTT.

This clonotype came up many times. CDR3 DNA sequence: TGCAGCGTTGAAGAGGGGGCGGGCGAGGAAAAACTGTTTTTT. This codes for CSVEEGAGEEKLFF. The chain recombines TRBV29-1 with TRBJ1-4, with D possibly being TRBD1 (6 bases). The V end was cut by 0 bases, the J end by 8 bases, with 13 bases between. Germline lookup yields CDR1 SQVTM and CDR2 ANQGSEA. The CDR3 runs to 14 residues. Filled out from reference TRBV29-1 and TRBJ1-4, the complete variable domain reads SAVISQKPSRDICQRGTSLTIQCQVDSQVTMMFWYRQQPGQSLTLIATANQGSEATYESGFVIDKFPISRPNLTFSTLTVSNMSPEDSSIYLCSVEEGAGEEKLFFGSGTQLSVL.

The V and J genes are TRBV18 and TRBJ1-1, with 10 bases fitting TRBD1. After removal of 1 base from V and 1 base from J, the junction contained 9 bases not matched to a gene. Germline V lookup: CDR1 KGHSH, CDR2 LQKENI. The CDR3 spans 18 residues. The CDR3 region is CASSPLSRTGGRNTEAFF. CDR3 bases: TGTGCCAGCTCACCACTATCCCGGACAGGGGGTAGGAACACTGAAGCTTTCTTT.

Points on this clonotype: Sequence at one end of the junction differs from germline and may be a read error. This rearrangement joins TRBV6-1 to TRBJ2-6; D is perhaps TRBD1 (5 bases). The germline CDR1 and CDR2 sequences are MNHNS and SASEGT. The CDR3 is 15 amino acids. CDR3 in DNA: TGCGCCAGCCGGCAGGGAAGCTCTGGGGCCAACGTCCTGACTTTC. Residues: CASRQGSSGANVLTF.

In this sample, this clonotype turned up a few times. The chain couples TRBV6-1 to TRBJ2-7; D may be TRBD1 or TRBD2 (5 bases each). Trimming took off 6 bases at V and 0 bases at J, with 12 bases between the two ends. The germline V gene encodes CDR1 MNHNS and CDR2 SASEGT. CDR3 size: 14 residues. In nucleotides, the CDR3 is TGTGCCAGCAGAGACGGGGCAAGCTCCTACGAGCAGTACTTC. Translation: CASRDGASSYEQYF.

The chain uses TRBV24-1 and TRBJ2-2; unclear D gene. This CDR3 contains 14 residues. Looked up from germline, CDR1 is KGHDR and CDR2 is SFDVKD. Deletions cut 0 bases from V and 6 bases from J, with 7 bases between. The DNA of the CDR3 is TGTGCCACCAGTGATTTGGAGACTGCCGGGGAGCTGTTTTTT. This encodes CATSDLETAGELFF.

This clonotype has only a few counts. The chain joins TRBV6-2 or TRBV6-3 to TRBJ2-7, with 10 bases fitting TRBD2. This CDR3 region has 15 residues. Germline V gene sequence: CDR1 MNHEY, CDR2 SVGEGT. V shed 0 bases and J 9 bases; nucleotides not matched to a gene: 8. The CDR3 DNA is TGTGCCAGCAGTTACTCGGGGCTAGCGGGAGTTCGGCAGTACTTC. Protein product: CASSYSGLAGVRQYF.

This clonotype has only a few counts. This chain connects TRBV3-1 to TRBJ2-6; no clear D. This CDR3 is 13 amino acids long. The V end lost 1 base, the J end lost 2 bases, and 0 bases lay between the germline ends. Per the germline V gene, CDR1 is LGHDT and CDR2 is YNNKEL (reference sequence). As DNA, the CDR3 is TGTGCCAGCAGCCAAGCTGGGGCCAACGTCCTGACTTTC. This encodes CASSQAGANVLTF.

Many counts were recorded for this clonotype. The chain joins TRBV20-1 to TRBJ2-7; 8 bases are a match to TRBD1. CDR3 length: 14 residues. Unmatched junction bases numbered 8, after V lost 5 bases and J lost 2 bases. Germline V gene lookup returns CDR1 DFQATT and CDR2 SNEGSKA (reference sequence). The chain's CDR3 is CSARTSTGAYEQYV. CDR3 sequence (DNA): TGCAGTGCTCGGACTTCGACAGGGGCCTACGAGCAGTACGTC.

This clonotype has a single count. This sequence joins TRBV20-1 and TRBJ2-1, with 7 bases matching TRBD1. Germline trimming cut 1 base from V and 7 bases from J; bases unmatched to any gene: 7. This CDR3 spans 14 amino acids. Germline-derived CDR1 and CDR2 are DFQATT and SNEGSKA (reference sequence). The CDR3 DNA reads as TGCAGTGCTAGAGTCTTGACAGGGTGGAATGAGCAGTTCTTC. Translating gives CSARVLTGWNEQFF.

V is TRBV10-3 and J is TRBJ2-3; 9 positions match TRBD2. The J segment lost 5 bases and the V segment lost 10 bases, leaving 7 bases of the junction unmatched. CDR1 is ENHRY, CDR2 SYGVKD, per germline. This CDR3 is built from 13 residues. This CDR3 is CATKREEVDTQYF. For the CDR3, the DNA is TGTGCCACCAAGCGGGAGGAGGTAGATACGCAGTATTTT.

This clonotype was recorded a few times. CDR3 loop: CASKKLSSYNEQFF. In nucleotides, the CDR3 is TGTGCCAGCAAAAAGCTTAGCTCCTACAATGAGCAGTTCTTC. The V gene is TRBV12-3 or TRBV12-4, the J gene TRBJ2-1, with D uncertain. V was clipped by 7 bases and J by 0 bases, with 10 bases between them. This CDR3 spans 14 amino acids.

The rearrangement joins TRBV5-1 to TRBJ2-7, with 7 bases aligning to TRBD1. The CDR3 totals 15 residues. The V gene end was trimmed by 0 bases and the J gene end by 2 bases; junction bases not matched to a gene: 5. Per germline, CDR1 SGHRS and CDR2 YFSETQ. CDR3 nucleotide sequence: TGCGCCAGCAGCTTGGGAGGGGGCGCCCCCTACGAGCAGTACGTC. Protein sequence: CASSLGGGAPYEQYV.

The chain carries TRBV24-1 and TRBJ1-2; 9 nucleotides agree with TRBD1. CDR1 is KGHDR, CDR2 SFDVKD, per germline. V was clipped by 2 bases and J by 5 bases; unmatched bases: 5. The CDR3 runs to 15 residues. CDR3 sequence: CATSDSGQGWYGYTF. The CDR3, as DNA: TGTGCCACCAGTGATTCGGGACAGGGATGGTATGGCTACACCTTC.

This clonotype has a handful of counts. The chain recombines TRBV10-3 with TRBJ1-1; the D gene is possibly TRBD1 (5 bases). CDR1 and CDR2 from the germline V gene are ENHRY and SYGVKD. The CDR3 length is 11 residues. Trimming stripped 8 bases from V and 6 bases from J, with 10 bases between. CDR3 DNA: TGTGCCATCGTTTCGGGGGCTGAAGCTTTCTTT. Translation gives CAIVSGAEAFF.

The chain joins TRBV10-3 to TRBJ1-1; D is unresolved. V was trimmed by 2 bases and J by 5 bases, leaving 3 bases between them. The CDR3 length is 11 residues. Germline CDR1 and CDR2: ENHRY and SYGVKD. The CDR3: CAISEATEAFF. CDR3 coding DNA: TGTGCCATCAGTGAGGCTACTGAAGCTTTCTTT.

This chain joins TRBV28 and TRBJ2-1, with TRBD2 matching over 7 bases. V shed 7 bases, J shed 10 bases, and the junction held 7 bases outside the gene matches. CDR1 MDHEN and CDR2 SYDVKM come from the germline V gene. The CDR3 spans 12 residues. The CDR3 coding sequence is TGTGCCAGCAAAATAAGAGCGGGAGAGCAGTTCTTC. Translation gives CASKIRAGEQFF.

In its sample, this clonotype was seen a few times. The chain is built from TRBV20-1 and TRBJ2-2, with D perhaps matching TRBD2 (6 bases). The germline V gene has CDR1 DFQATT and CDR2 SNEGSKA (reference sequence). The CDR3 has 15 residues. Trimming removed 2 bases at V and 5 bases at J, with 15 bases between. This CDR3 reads CSARRLASGTGELFF. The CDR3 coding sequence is TGCAGTGCTAGACGTCTAGCGTCTGGTACCGGGGAGCTGTTTTTT.

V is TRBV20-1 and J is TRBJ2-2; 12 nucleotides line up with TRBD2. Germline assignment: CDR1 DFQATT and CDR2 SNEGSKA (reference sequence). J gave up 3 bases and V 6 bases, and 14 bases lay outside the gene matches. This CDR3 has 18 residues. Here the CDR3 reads CSAQGPASGRAYTGELFF. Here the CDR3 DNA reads TGCAGTGCCCAGGGCCCCGCTAGCGGGAGGGCATACACCGGGGAGCTGTTTTTT.

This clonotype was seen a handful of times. DNA of the CDR3: TGCAGTGTGATGTGGGGGCAGGAAGATACGCAGTATTTT. Protein sequence: CSVMWGQEDTQYF. The V call is TRBV20-1, the J call TRBJ2-3; tentative D call: TRBD1 (6 bases). This CDR3 is built from 13 residues. Trimming stripped 7 bases from V and 5 bases from J, with 16 bases between. CDR1 is DFQATT and CDR2 is SNEGSKA in the germline V gene (reference sequence).